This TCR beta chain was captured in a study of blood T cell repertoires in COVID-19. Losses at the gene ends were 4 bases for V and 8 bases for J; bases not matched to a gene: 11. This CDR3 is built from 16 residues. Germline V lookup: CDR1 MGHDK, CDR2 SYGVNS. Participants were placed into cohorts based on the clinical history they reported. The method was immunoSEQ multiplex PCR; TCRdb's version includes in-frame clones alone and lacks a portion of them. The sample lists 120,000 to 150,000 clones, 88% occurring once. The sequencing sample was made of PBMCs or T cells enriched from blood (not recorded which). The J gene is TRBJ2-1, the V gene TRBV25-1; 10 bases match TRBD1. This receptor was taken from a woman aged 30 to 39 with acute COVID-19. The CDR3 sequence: CASSAPLTGGADEQFF. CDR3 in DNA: TGTGCCAGCAGTGCCCCCTTGACAGGGGGCGCGGATGAGCAGTTCTTC.